A selection of T cell receptor beta chains follows, all from one sample in a study of blood T cell repertoires in COVID-19. TCRdb's table, derived via immunoSEQ multiplex PCR, lists solely in-frame clones and lacks some. The sample gives over 250,000 clones, roughly 86% of which show up once; 0.75% to 1% is in the top ten. The source material was PBMCs or T cells enriched from blood (not recorded which). These receptors were collected from a woman aged 25 to 45 who had recovered from COVID-19. Each CDR3 is given with its conserved first and last residue. The D gene is left open where the match is weak. Clone size is given for some rows only: seen once, a few or many times, or a class if the clone is expanded.

clone size,D gene,J gene,V gene,CDR3 protein,CDR3 DNA
-,TRBD1,TRBJ1-2,TRBV7-9,CAGGTGGSYGYTF,TGTGCCGGAGGGACAGGGGGGAGTTATGGCTACACCTTC
few,TRBD1,TRBJ1-2,TRBV11-2,CASSLDDFWTGGHGYTF,TGTGCCAGCAGCTTAGATGATTTCTGGACAGGTGGCCATGGCTACACCTTC
-,TRBD1,TRBJ1-2,TRBV7-9,CASSQGTAYGYTF,TGTGCCAGCAGCCAGGGGACAGCGTATGGCTACACCTTC
-,-,TRBJ1-3,TRBV7-8,CASSHQQGWLPSGNTIYF,TGTGCCAGCAGCCACCAGCAGGGATGGCTGCCCTCTGGAAACACCATATATTTT
-,-,TRBJ2-1,TRBV28,CASTVMLATTFNEQFF,TGTGCCAGCACCGTAATGCTAGCCACGACCTTCAATGAGCAGTTCTTC
-,TRBD2,TRBJ2-1,TRBV30,CAWGTSGHNEQFF,TGTGCCTGGGGGACTAGCGGCCACAATGAGCAGTTCTTC
-,-,TRBJ2-7,TRBV28,CASSYRASSYEQYF,TGTGCCAGCAGTTACAGGGCTAGCTCCTACGAGCAGTACTTC
-,-,TRBJ1-2,TRBV7-9,CASSLQGTRLHGYTF,TGTGCCAGCAGCTTACAGGGCACAAGGTTGCATGGCTACACCTTC
-,-,TRBJ2-2,TRBV19,CASSIGSRGWNTGELFF,TGTGCCAGTAGTATAGGGAGCAGGGGATGGAACACCGGGGAGCTGTTTTTT
-,-,TRBJ1-1,TRBV27,CASTVQRGTEAFF,TGTGCCAGCACCGTACAAAGGGGGACTGAAGCTTTCTTT
once,TRBD2,TRBJ2-7,TRBV2,CASKAGLAGGYLYF,TGTGCCAGCAAAGCGGGACTAGCGGGGGGCTATTTGTACTTC
-,-,TRBJ1-2,TRBV20-1,CSAYWAYGYTF,TGCAGTGCATACTGGGCCTATGGCTACACCTTC
-,-,TRBJ2-5,TRBV10-1,CASSESPTPQYF,TGCGCCAGCAGTGAGTCGCCGACACCCCAGTACTTC
-,TRBD1,TRBJ1-2,TRBV5-1,CASSPGQGPGYTF,TGCGCCAGCAGCCCCGGACAGGGACCTGGCTACACCTTC
-,TRBD1,TRBJ1-4,TRBV28,CASSLRTGELFF,TGTGCCAGCAGTTTACGGACAGGGGAACTGTTTTTT
-,TRBD2,TRBJ2-7,TRBV5-4,CASSLAGAGDSYEQYF,TGTGCCAGCAGCTTGGCCGGAGCGGGAGACTCCTACGAGCAGTACTTC
-,-,TRBJ2-3,TRBV9,CASSVGGILYF,TGTGCCAGCAGCGTAGGCGGGATTCTGTATTTT
few,TRBD1,TRBJ1-4,TRBV13,CASSLTGLPNEKLFF,TGTGCCAGCAGCTTGACAGGGTTACCTAATGAAAAACTGTTTTTT
-,-,TRBJ2-2,TRBV27,CASSLRASQAYTGELFF,TGTGCCAGCAGTTTAAGAGCGAGCCAAGCTTACACCGGGGAGCTGTTTTTT
-,-,TRBJ1-4,TRBV30,CAWSGTGRANEKLFF,TGTGCCTGGAGCGGAACAGGGCGGGCTAATGAAAAACTGTTTTTT
-,TRBD1,TRBJ1-6,TRBV4-1,CASSRDRGNSPLHF,TGCGCCAGCAGCCGGGACAGGGGTAATTCACCCCTCCACTTT
-,-,TRBJ1-1,TRBV3-1/TRBV3-2,CASSRAGQKNTEAFF,TGTGCCAGCAGCCGCGCAGGACAGAAGAACACTGAAGCTTTCTTT
-,TRBD2,TRBJ2-7,TRBV7-8,CASSTPGTISYEQYF,TGTGCCAGCAGCACCCCCGGGACTATTTCCTACGAGCAGTACTTC
-,-,TRBJ1-6,TRBV27,CASSFGVMGSPLHF,TGTGCCAGCAGTTTCGGGGTGATGGGTTCACCCCTCCACTTT
-,-,TRBJ2-7,TRBV2,CASSWGSRGYEQYF,TGTGCCAGCAGTTGGGGATCAAGAGGGTACGAGCAGTACTTC
-,-,TRBJ1-2,TRBV29-1,CSVERVGLYGYTF,TGCAGCGTTGAGAGGGTAGGGCTCTATGGCTACACCTTC
-,-,TRBJ1-3,TRBV18,CASSPQTSGNTIYF,TGTGCCAGCTCACCCCAGACTTCTGGAAACACCATATATTTT
once,-,TRBJ1-3,TRBV11-3,CASSLSSGVGNTIYF,TGTGCCAGCAGCTTGTCGTCAGGGGTTGGAAACACCATATATTTT
-,TRBD2,TRBJ2-7,TRBV11-3,CASSPGLAGAGEQYF,TGTGCCAGCAGCCCAGGACTAGCGGGAGCGGGGGAGCAGTACTTC
-,-,TRBJ2-7,TRBV10-2,CASSGTLRTPYEQYF,TGCGCCAGCAGTGGGACACTCCGAACCCCCTACGAGCAGTACTTC
-,TRBD1,TRBJ1-3,TRBV28,CASSLAGTGLTIYF,TGTGCCAGCAGTTTAGCCGGGACAGGCCTGACCATATATTTT
-,-,TRBJ1-2,TRBV3-1/TRBV3-2,CASSQVQGGYTF,TGTGCCAGCAGCCAAGTTCAGGGAGGCTACACCTTC
-,TRBD1,TRBJ2-1,TRBV4-3,CASSQDRTGYNEQFF,TGCGCCAGCAGCCAAGATCGGACAGGTTACAATGAGCAGTTCTTC
-,TRBD2,TRBJ2-1,TRBV6-4,CASSTSGGYNEQFF,TGTGCCAGCAGTACCTCGGGGGGGTACAATGAGCAGTTCTTC
-,-,TRBJ2-5,TRBV6-2/TRBV6-3,CASIPRGAGETQYF,TGTGCCAGCATCCCTCGGGGGGCTGGGGAGACCCAGTACTTC
once,TRBD1,TRBJ1-1,TRBV7-2,CASSWTGANTEAFF,TGTGCCAGCAGCTGGACAGGGGCGAACACTGAAGCTTTCTTT
-,-,TRBJ2-7,TRBV20-1,CSARGNEQYF,TGCAGTGCCAGGGGTAACGAGCAGTACTTC
-,TRBD2,TRBJ2-2,TRBV2,CASSEGLAGGMIGELFF,TGTGCCAGCAGTGAAGGACTAGCGGGGGGGATGATCGGGGAGCTGTTTTTT
-,TRBD2,TRBJ2-1,TRBV7-2,CASSLRPGLGVYNEQFF,TGTGCCAGCAGCTTAAGGCCGGGACTAGGGGTCTACAATGAGCAGTTCTTC
-,-,TRBJ1-1,TRBV20-1,CSARGATEAFF,TGCAGTGCTAGAGGGGCCACTGAAGCTTTCTTT
-,-,TRBJ1-3,TRBV4-3,CASSQDGGTGNTIYF,TGCGCCAGCAGCCAAGACGGGGGTACTGGAAACACCATATATTTT
-,TRBD2,TRBJ2-7,TRBV5-4,CASSLGTSLYEQYF,TGTGCCAGCAGCTTAGGGACTAGCCTATACGAGCAGTACTTC
-,-,TRBJ1-3,TRBV9,CASSAAGASGNTIYF,TGTGCCAGCAGCGCAGCAGGGGCCTCTGGAAACACCATATATTTT
-,-,TRBJ1-4,TRBV27,CASSLMRTNEKLFF,TGTGCCAGCAGTTTAATGAGAACTAATGAAAAACTGTTTTTT
-,TRBD1,TRBJ1-1,TRBV30,CAWSLGGGFGTEAFF,TGTGCCTGGAGTTTAGGGGGCGGATTCGGCACTGAAGCTTTCTTT
-,-,TRBJ2-3,TRBV5-4,CASSLGLGTDTQYF,TGTGCCAGCAGCTTGGGACTAGGGACAGATACGCAGTATTTT
-,-,TRBJ2-3,TRBV9,CASSVAGFTDTQYF,TGTGCCAGCAGCGTGGCGGGCTTTACAGATACGCAGTATTTT
once,-,TRBJ1-5,TRBV19,CASSILASQRGRPQHF,TGTGCCAGTAGTATATTGGCGTCCCAAAGAGGTAGGCCCCAGCATTTT
-,-,TRBJ2-1,TRBV24-1,CATSVSAANEQFF,TGTGCCACCAGTGTAAGCGCTGCCAATGAGCAGTTCTTC
-,TRBD1,TRBJ1-5,TRBV6-5,CASSYGTAYSNQPQHF,TGTGCCAGCAGTTACGGGACAGCTTATAGCAATCAGCCCCAGCATTTT
once,-,TRBJ1-2,TRBV10-2,CASSESNAGIGDGYTF,TGCGCCAGCAGTGAGTCGAATGCGGGTATAGGCGATGGCTACACCTTC
-,-,TRBJ1-4,TRBV4-3,CASSPTGQPGLSEKLFF,TGCGCCAGCAGCCCAACCGGGCAGCCAGGGCTATCTGAAAAACTGTTTTTT
-,TRBD2,TRBJ2-3,TRBV7-6,CASSRSGASTDTQYF,TGTGCCAGCAGCCGTAGCGGGGCCAGCACAGATACGCAGTATTTT
-,-,TRBJ1-5,TRBV18,CASSADRRGLGAQHF,TGTGCCAGCTCAGCCGACAGGCGGGGGTTGGGAGCCCAGCATTTT
-,TRBD2,TRBJ2-1,TRBV14,CASSHPWGSGKNEQFF,TGTGCCAGCAGCCACCCGTGGGGGAGCGGGAAGAATGAGCAGTTCTTC
-,-,TRBJ2-1,TRBV28,CASSLIGNEQFF,TGTGCCAGCAGTTTAATCGGCAATGAGCAGTTCTTC
-,TRBD1,TRBJ2-7,TRBV20-1,CSASSAGGYEQYF,TGCAGTGCTAGTTCGGCAGGGGGCTACGAGCAGTACTTC
-,TRBD1,TRBJ1-2,TRBV5-1,CASSLGQGGYGYTF,TGCGCCAGCAGCTTGGGACAGGGGGGCTATGGCTACACCTTC
-,TRBD2,TRBJ2-3,TRBV18,CASSKAGGPSTDTQYF,TGTGCCAGCTCTAAAGCGGGGGGGCCTTCGACAGATACGCAGTATTTT
-,-,TRBJ2-7,TRBV28,CASSLGQGYEQYF,TGTGCCAGCAGTTTAGGGCAGGGCTACGAGCAGTACTTC